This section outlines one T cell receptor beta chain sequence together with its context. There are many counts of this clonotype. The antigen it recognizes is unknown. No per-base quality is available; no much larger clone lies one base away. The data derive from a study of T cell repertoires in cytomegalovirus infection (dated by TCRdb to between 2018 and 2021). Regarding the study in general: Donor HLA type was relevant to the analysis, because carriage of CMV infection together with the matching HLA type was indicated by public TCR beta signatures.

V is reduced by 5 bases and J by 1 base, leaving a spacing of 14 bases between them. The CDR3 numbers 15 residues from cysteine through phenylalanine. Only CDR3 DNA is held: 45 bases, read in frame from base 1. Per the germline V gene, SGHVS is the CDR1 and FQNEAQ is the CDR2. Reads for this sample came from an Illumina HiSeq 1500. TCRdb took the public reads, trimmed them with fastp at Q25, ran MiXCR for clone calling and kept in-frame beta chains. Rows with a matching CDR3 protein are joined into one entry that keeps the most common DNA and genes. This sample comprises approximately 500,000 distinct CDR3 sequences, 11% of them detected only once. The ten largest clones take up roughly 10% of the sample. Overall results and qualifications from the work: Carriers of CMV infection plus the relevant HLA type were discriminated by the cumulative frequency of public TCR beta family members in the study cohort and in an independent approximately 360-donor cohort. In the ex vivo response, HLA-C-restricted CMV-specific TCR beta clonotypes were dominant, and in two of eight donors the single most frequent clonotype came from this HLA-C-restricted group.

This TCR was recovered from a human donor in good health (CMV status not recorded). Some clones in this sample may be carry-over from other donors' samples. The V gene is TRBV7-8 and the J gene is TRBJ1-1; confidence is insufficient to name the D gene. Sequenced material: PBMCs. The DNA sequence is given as TGTGCCAGCAGCCGGGTGAGGATTTCGAACACTGAAGCTTTCTTT. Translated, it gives CASSRVRISNTEAFF.